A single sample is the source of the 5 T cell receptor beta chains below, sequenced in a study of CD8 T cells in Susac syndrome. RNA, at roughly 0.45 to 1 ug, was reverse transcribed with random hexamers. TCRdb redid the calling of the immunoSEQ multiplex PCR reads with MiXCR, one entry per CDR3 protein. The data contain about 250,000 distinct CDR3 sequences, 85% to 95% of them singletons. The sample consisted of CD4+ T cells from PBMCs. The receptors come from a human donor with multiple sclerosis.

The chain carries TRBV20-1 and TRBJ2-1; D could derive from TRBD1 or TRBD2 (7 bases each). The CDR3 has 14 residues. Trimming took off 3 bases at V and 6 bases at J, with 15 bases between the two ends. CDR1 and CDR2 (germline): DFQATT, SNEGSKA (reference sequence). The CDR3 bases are TGCAGTGCTAGCCGACTAGCAGGGGGCAATGAGCAGTTCTTC. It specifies CSASRLAGGNEQFF.

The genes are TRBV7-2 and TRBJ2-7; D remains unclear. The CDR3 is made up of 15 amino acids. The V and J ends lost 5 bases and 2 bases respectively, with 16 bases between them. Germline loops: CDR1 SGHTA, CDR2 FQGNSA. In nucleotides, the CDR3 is TGTGCCAGCAGCGCGGAAAGGCTATCCACCTACGAGCAGTACTTC. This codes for CASSAERLSTYEQYF.

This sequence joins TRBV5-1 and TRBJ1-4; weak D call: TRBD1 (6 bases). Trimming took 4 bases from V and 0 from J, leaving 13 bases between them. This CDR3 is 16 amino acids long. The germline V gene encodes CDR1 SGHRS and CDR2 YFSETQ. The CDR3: CASSPTGTATNEKLFF. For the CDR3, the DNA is TGCGCCAGCAGCCCGACAGGAACTGCAACTAATGAAAAACTGTTTTTT. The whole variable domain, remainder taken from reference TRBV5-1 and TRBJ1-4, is KAGVTQTPRYLIKTRGQQVTLSCSPISGHRSVSWYQQTPGQGLQFLFEYFSETQRNKGNFPGRFSGRQFSNSRSEMNVSTLELGDSALYLCASSPTGTATNEKLFFGSGTQLSVL.

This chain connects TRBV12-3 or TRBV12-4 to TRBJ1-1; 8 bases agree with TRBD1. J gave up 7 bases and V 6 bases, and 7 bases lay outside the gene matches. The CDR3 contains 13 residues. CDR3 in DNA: TGTGCCAGCAGCCCAGGACAGGGCCGTGAAGCTTTCTTT. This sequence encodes CASSPGQGREAFF.

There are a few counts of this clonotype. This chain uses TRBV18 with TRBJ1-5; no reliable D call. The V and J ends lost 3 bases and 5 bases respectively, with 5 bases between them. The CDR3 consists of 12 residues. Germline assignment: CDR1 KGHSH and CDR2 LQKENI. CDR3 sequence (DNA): TGTGCCAGCTCACCCGGGGATCAGCCCCAGCATTTT. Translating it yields CASSPGDQPQHF.